This T cell receptor beta chain was sequenced during a study of cytomegalovirus exposure and HLA in healthy donors. V trimming: 5 bases; J trimming: 4 bases; junction bases outside the gene matches: 7. CDR3 length equals 15 residues. The V gene's germline CDR1 is LNHDA and CDR2 SQIVND (reference sequence). Using immunoSEQ multiplex PCR, the repertoire was profiled, and TCRdb retains in-frame clones only, with some absent. Among over 150,000 clones listed, about 82% were seen once. Findings and caveats of the study: In the 95 to 150 validation repertoires, more than 85% of cluster scores exceeded 0, per a later analysis. A few CMV-associated chains were confirmed in vitro to be specific for CMV antigens. Cytomegalovirus association was listed for about 160 TCR beta chains.

Points on this clone: Its matching antigen is unknown.

This TCR was sampled from a human donor in good health. V usage is TRBV19 and J usage is TRBJ1-1; 10 positions agree with TRBD1. The sequenced material came from PBMCs. The CDR3 bases are TGTGCCAGTAGTCTCCGACAGGGGGCGAGCACTGAAGCTTTCTTT. Amino acid sequence: CASSLRQGASTEAFF.